Sequencing of this TCR beta chain was carried out in a study of cytotoxic CD8 clonotypes in ibrutinib-treated CLL. Germline loops: CDR1 ENHRY, CDR2 SYGVKD. This CDR3 has 12 residues. The germline V and J ends were trimmed by 6 bases and 2 bases, with 8 bases remaining between them. Clones were sequenced by immunoSEQ multiplex PCR, and TCRdb holds only the in-frame ones, with some missing. The sample includes approximately 150,000 clones, 88% of them seen just once. This TCR was recovered from a human donor with chronic lymphocytic leukemia. The sample in question was PBMCs, obtained at disease progression, from a patient treated with ibrutinib. V is TRBV10-3 and J is TRBJ2-7; D possibly corresponds to TRBD2 (5 bases). CDR3 nucleotide sequence: TGTGCCATCAGCCGACTACCCTACGAGCAGTACTTC. It codes for CAISRLPYEQYF.